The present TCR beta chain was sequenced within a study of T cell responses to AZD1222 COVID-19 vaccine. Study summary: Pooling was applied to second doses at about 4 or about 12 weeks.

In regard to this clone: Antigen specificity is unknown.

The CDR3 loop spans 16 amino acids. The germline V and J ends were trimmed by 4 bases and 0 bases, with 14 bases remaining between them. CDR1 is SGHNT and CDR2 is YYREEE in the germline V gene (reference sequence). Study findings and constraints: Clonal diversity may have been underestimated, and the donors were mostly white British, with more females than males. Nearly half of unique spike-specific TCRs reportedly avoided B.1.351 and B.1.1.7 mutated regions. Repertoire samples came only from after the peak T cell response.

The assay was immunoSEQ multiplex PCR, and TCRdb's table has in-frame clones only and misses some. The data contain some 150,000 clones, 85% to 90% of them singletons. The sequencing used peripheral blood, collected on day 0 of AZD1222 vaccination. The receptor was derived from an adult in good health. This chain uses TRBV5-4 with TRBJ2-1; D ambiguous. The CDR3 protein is CASSPRQRVSYNEQFF. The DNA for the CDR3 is TGTGCCAGCAGCCCTCGGCAGCGAGTCTCCTACAATGAGCAGTTCTTC.